The next 3 T cell receptor beta chains were all read from a single sample in a study of blood T cell repertoires in COVID-19. TCRdb's copy holds only in-frame clones and misses some; the assay was immunoSEQ multiplex PCR. The sample consists of 190,000 or so clones, over 75% of them appearing once. The sample comprised PBMCs or T cells enriched from blood (not recorded which). These receptors came from a middle-aged man who had recovered from COVID-19.

The chain links TRBV11-3 to TRBJ2-3, with D uncertain. The CDR3 totals 12 residues. Germline V gene sequence: CDR1 SGHNT, CDR2 YENEEA. The ends were cut back, 1 base at V and 5 bases at J, with 4 bases in the middle. CDR3: CASSLVLDTQYF. In DNA, the CDR3 is TGTGCCAGCAGCTTAGTCTTAGATACGCAGTATTTT.

This clone was recorded a few times. This chain connects TRBV9 to TRBJ2-1, with TRBD2 matching over 9 bases. The V and J ends lost 0 bases and 10 bases, in that order; junction bases with no gene match: 8. CDR1 is SGDLS, CDR2 YYNGEE, per germline. This CDR3 spans 15 amino acids. The CDR3 DNA sequence: TGTGCCAGCAGCGTAGGGGTTAGCGGGAGATCGGAGCAGTTCTTC. It is translated as CASSVGVSGRSEQFF.

This clone was detected once. The chain couples TRBV10-3 to TRBJ2-3, with D possibly being TRBD1 (7 bases). The length of the CDR3 is 16 residues. The V gene lost 8 bases and the J gene lost 4 bases, with 22 bases spanning the gap. Germline loops: CDR1 ENHRY, CDR2 SYGVKD. CDR3 region: CAIAAGGFGGADTQYF. The CDR3 DNA sequence: TGTGCCATCGCGGCAGGGGGGTTCGGTGGGGCAGATACGCAGTATTTT.